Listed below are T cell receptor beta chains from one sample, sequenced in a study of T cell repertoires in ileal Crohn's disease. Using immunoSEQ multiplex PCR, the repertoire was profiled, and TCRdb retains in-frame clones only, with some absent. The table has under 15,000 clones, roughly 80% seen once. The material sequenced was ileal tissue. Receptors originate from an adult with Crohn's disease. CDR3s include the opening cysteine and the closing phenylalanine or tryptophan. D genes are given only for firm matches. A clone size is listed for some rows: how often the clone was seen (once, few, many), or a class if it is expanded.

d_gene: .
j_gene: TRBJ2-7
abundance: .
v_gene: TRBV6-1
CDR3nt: TGTGCCAGCAGGCTATGGGGGGATAACTACGAGCAGTACTTC
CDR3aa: CASRLWGDNYEQYF

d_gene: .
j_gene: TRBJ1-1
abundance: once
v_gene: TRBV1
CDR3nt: TGCACCAGCAGCCAAGCTGCCGATACAGGAGACACTGAAGCTTTCTTT
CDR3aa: CTSSQAADTGDTEAFF

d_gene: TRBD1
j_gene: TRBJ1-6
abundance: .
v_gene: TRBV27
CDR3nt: TGTGCCAGTATGGGGACAGGGGCTTTGAGGGTCCACTTT
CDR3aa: CASMGTGALRVHF

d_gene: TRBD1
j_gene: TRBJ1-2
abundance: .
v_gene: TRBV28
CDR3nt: TGTGCCAGCACGACAGGGTCTCTTGATAACTATGGCTACACCTTC
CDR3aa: CASTTGSLDNYGYTF

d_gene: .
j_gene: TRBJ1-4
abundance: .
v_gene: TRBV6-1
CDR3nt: TGTGCCAGCAGTGAACAGGGAATAGGAATAAATGAAAAACTGTTTTTT
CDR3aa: CASSEQGIGINEKLFF

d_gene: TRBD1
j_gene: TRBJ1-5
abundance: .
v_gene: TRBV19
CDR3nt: TGTGCCAGTAGTCCTATCACGGACAGGGAGAGGGATCAGCCCCAGCATTTT
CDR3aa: CASSPITDRERDQPQHF

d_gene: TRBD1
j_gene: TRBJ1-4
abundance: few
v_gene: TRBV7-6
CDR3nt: TGTGCCAGCAGCTTAGAAGGACCAGGGGGCGAGAAACTGTTTTTT
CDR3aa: CASSLEGPGGEKLFF

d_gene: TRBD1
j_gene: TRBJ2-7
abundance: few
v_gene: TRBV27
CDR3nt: TGTGCCAGCAGCTCCGGGACAGGACGGTACGAGCAGTACTTC
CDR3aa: CASSSGTGRYEQYF

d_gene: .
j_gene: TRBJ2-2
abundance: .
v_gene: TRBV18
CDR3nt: TGTGCCAGCTTACGAGCAGGGTCCGGCACCGGGGAGCTGTTTTTT
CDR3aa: CASLRAGSGTGELFF

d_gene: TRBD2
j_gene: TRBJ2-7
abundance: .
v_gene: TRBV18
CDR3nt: TGTGCCAGCTCACCACGCAGCGGGAGTTACGAGCAGTACTTC
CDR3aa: CASSPRSGSYEQYF

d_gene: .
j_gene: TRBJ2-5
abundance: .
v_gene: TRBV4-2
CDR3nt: TGTGCCAGCAGCCAAGAAGGGAGTGGGGGGTTAGAGACCCAGTACTTC
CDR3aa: CASSQEGSGGLETQYF

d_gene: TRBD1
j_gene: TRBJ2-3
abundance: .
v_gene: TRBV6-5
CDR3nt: TGTGCCAGCAGTCGACAGGGCGGCACAGATACGCAGTATTTT
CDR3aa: CASSRQGGTDTQYF

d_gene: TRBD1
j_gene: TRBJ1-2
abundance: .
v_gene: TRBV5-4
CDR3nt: TGTGCCAGCAGTCAAGGACAGGGGTATGGCTACACCTTC
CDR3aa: CASSQGQGYGYTF

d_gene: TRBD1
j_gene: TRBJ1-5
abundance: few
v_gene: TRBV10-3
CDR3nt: TGTGCCTCCAAGACAGGGGGCGGTAATCAGCCCCAGCATTTT
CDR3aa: CASKTGGGNQPQHF

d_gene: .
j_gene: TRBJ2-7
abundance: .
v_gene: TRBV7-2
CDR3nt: TGTGCCAGCAGCTTAGGACTAGACTTCTTCTACGAGCAGTACTTC
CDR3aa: CASSLGLDFFYEQYF

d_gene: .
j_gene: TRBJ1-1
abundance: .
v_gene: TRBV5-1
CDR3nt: TGCGCCAGCAGCTTGGCCGGCACCTCATCCGGGAATGCTGAAGCTTTCTTT
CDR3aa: CASSLAGTSSGNAEAFF

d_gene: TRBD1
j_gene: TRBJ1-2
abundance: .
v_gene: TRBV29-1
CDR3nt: TGCAGCGTTGAACGGCGACCGGGACAGACAATAGGGGCCGTCTATGGCTACACCTTC
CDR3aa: CSVERRPGQTIGAVYGYTF

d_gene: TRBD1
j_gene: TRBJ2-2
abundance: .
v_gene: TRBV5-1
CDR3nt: TGCGCCAGCAGCCCAGGGGGCAAAGGGGAGCTGTTTTTT
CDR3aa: CASSPGGKGELFF

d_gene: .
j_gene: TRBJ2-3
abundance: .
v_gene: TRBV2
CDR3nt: TGTGCCAGCAGTGATCAGGGGGGAAAAGATACGCAGTATTTT
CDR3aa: CASSDQGGKDTQYF

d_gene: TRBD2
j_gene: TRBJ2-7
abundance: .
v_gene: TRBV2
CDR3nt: TGTGCCAGCAGCCGTGCTTCTAGCGGGGATACCTACGAGCAGTACTTC
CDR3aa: CASSRASSGDTYEQYF

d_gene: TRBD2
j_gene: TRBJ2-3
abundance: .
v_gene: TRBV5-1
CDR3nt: TGCGCCAGCAGCTTATCACTAGCGGGGGGCCCATATAGCACAGATACGCAGTATTTT
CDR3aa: CASSLSLAGGPYSTDTQYF

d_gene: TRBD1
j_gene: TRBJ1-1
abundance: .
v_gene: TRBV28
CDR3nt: TGTGCCAGCTACATACGACAGGGAGGCGCTGAAGCTTTCTTT
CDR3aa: CASYIRQGGAEAFF

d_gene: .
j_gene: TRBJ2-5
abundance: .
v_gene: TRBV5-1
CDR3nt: TGCGCCAGCAGCTGGGGGGGCGGAGAGACCCAGTACTTC
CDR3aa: CASSWGGGETQYF

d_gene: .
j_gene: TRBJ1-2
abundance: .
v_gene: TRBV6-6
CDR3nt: TGTGCCAGCAGTTACTCGGCAGGGTTCACCTTC
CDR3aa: CASSYSAGFTF

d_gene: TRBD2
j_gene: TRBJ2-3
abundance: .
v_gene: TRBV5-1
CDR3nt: TGCGCCAGCAGTTCCCAGGGCGGGGGAGACACAGATACGCAGTATTTT
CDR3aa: CASSSQGGGDTDTQYF

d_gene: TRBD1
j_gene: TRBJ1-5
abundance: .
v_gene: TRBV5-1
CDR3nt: TGCGCCAGCAGCACCGGACAGGGAGGTAGCAATCAGCCCCAGCATTTT
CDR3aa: CASSTGQGGSNQPQHF

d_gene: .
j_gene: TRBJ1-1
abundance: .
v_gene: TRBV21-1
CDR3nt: TGTGCCAGCAGCAAAGGGGGGCAGTTGAACACTGAAGCTTTCTTT
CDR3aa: CASSKGGQLNTEAFF

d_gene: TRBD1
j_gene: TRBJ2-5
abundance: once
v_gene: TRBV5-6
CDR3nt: TGTGCCAGCAGCTACGGACAGGGCCGCAAGTGGGAGACCCAGTACTTC
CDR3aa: CASSYGQGRKWETQYF

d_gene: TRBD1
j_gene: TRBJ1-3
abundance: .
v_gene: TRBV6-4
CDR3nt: TGTGCCAGGACAGGGCTTGCTGGAAACACCATATATTTT
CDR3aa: CARTGLAGNTIYF

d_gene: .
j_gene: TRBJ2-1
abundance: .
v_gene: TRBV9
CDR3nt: TGTGCCAGCAGCGTCCAGCGAAGCTCCTACAATGAGCAGTTCTTC
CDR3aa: CASSVQRSSYNEQFF

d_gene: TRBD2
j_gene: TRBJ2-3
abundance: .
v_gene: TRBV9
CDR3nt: TGTGCCAGCACCGGGACTAGCGTTAGCACAGATACGCAGTATTTT
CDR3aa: CASTGTSVSTDTQYF